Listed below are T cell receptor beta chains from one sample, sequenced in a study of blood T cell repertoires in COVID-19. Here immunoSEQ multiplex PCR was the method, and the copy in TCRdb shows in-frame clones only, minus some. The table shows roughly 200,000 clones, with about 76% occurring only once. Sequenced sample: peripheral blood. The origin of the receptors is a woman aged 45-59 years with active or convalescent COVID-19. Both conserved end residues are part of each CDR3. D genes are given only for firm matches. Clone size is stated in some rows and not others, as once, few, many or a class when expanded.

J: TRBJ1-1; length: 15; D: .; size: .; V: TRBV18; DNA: TGTGCCAGCTCACCAAACAGGGACACGAACACTGAAGCTTTCTTT; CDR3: CASSPNRDTNTEAFF
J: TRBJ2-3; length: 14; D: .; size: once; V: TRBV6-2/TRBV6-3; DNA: TGTGCCAGCAGTTACTATGACAACACAGATACGCAGTATTTT; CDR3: CASSYYDNTDTQYF
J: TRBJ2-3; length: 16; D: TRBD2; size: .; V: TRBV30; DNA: TGTGCCTGGAGTGTAACCAGCGGGGGGAGGGAAGATACGCAGTATTTT; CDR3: CAWSVTSGGREDTQYF
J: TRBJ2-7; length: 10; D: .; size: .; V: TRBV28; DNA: TGTGCCACCCGACACTACGAGCAGTACTTC; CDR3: CATRHYEQYF
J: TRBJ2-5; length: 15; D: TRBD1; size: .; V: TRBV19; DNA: TGTGCCAGTAGTTCCGGCCCGGGACAGCAAGAGACCCAGTACTTC; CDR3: CASSSGPGQQETQYF
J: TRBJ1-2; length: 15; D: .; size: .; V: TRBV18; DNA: TGTGCCAGCTCGGCAAACGGGGGGCCTAACTATGGCTACACCTTC; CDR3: CASSANGGPNYGYTF
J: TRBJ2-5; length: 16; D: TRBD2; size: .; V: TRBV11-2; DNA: TGTGCCAGCAGCCAAACTAGCGGGATGCGTCAAGAGACCCAGTACTTC; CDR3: CASSQTSGMRQETQYF
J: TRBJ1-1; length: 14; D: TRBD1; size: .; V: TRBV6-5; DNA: TGTGCCAGCAGAGAGACAGGGCGAAACACTGAAGCTTTCTTT; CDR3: CASRETGRNTEAFF
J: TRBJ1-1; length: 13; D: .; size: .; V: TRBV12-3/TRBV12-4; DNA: TGTGCCAGCAGTTTAGCGCGGGACCGGGAAGCTTTCTTT; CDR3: CASSLARDREAFF
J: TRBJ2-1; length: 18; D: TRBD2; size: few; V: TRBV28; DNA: TGTGCCAGCAGTTTAGGGGCTAGCGGGAGGGCCTCGATCAATGAGCAGTTCTTC; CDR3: CASSLGASGRASINEQFF
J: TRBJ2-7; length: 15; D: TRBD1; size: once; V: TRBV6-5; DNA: TGTGCCAGCGCAAACAGGGGCCTCAGCTCCTACGAGCAGTACTTC; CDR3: CASANRGLSSYEQYF
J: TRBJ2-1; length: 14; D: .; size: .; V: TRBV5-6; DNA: TGTGCCAGCAGCCTAGGACAGAACTACAATGAGCAGTTCTTC; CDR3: CASSLGQNYNEQFF
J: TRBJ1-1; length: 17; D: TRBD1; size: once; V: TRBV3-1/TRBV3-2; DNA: TGTGCCAGCAGCAAAGTCGGCGGTACAGGGGGCAACACTGAAGCTTTCTTT; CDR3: CASSKVGGTGGNTEAFF
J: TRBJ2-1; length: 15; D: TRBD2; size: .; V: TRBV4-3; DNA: TGCGCCAGCAGCGGTAGCGGGAGAGGTGACAATGAGCAGTTCTTC; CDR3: CASSGSGRGDNEQFF
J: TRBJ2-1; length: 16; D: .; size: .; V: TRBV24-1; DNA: TGTGCCACCAGTGACGGGGGGCAGTCAGGCGGCAATGAGCAGTTCTTC; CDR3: CATSDGGQSGGNEQFF
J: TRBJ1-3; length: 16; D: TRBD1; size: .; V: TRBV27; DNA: TGTGCCAGCAGTAACGACAGGGGTAGGTCTGGAAACACCATATATTTT; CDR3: CASSNDRGRSGNTIYF
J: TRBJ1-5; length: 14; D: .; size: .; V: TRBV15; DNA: TGTGCCACCAGCACCTTGCAGGATAATCAGCCCCAGCATTTT; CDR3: CATSTLQDNQPQHF
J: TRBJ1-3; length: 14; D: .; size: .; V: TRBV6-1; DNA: TGTGCCAGCAGTGAAAGGACAGCTGGAAACACCATATATTTT; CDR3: CASSERTAGNTIYF
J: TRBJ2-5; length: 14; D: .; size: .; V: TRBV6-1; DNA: TGTGCCAGCAGTGAACCAGATTACCAAGAGACCCAGTACTTC; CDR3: CASSEPDYQETQYF
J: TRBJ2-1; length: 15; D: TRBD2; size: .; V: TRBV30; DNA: TGTGCCTGGAGGGTTGGACTAGCGGGCTACAATGAGCAGTTCTTC; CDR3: CAWRVGLAGYNEQFF
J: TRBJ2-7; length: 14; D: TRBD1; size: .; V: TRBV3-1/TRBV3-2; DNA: TGTGCCAGCAGCCGAGGGGACAGGTCATACGAGCAGTACTTC; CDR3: CASSRGDRSYEQYF
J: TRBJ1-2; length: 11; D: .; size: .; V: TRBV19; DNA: TGTGCCAGTAGGCAGGGAGGAGGCTACACCTTC; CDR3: CASRQGGGYTF
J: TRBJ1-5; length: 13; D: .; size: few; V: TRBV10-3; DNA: TGTGCCATCCGCCCTGACAGCGAACGGCCCCAGCATTTT; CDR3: CAIRPDSERPQHF
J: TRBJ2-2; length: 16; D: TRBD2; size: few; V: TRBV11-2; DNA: TGTGCCAGCAGCTCCTCTCTAGCGGCGAACACCGGGGAGCTGTTTTTT; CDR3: CASSSSLAANTGELFF
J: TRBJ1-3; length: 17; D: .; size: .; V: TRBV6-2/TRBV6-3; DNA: TGTGCCAGCAGTGGTACCCCCGACAGAAGCTCTGGAAACACCATATATTTT; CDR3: CASSGTPDRSSGNTIYF
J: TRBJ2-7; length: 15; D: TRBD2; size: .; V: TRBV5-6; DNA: TGTGCCAGCAGCTCCGGACCGGGGGGGGACTACGAGCAGTACTTC; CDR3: CASSSGPGGDYEQYF
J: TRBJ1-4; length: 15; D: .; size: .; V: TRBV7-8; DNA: TGTGCCAGCAGCTTAGACGGGTCGACTAATGAAAAACTGTTTTTT; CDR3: CASSLDGSTNEKLFF
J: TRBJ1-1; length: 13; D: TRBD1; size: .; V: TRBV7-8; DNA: TGTGCCAGCAGCCGGACAGGGGTTGTCGGGGCTTTCTTT; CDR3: CASSRTGVVGAFF
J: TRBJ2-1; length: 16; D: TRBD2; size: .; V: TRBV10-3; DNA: TGTGCCATCAGTGGTTTAGCGGGGGGGCAGGACAATGAGCAGTTCTTC; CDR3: CAISGLAGGQDNEQFF
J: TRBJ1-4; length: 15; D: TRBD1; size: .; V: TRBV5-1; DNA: TGCGCCAGCAGCCTTTTCGGGACAGTGGACGAAAAACTGTTTTTT; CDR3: CASSLFGTVDEKLFF
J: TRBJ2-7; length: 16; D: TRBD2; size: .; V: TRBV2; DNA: TGTGCCAGCAGTGAAGCGCTTCGGCTAGCGGGCTACGAGCAGTACTTC; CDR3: CASSEALRLAGYEQYF
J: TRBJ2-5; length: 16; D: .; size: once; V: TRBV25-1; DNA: TGTGCCAGCAGCCGAACCGGGGTAAGGGCTGAAGAGACCCAGTACTTC; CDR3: CASSRTGVRAEETQYF
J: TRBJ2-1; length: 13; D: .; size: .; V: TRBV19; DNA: TGTGCCAGTAGTAACCAAGGGGCGACGAAGCAGTTCTTC; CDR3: CASSNQGATKQFF
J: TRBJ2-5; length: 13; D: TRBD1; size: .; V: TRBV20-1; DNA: TGCAGTGCTAGTCTCCGACAGGGCGAGACCCAGTACTTC; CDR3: CSASLRQGETQYF
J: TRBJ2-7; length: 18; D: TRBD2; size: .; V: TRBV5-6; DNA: TGTGCCAGCAGCTTGATCCTCCCGGTAGCGGGGGATTCGGGGGAGCAGTACTTC; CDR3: CASSLILPVAGDSGEQYF
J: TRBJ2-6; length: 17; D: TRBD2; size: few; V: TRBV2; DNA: TGTGCCAGCAGGGGACTAGCGGCCTTGGAGGGGGCCAACGTCCTGACTTTC; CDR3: CASRGLAALEGANVLTF
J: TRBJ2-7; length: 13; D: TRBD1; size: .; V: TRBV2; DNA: TGTGCCAGCAGTGGGACAGGGGTGGGCGAGCAGTACTTC; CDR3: CASSGTGVGEQYF
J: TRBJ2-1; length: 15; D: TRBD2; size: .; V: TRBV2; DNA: TGTGCCAGCAGTGATATCGGACTAGCCACCAATGAGCAGTTCTTC; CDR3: CASSDIGLATNEQFF
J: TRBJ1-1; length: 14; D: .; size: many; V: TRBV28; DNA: TGTGCCAGCAGCATCGGCGGGCAGAACACTGAAGCTTTCTTT; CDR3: CASSIGGQNTEAFF
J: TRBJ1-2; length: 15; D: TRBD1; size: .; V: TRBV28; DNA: TGTGCCAGCAGTCCCTACACGGGACAGGGCAAAGGCTACACCTTC; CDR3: CASSPYTGQGKGYTF
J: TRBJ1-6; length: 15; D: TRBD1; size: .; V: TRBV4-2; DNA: TGTGCCAGCAGCCAAGAACAGGGGCGGAATTCACCCCTCCACTTT; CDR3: CASSQEQGRNSPLHF
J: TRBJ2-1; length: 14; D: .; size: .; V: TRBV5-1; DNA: TGCGCCAGCAGATCAGGGGACTACTACAATGAGCAGTTCTTC; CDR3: CASRSGDYYNEQFF
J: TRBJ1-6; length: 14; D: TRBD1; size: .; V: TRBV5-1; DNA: TGCGCCAGCAGCTTGGGGACAGGAGTCCCACCCCTCCACTTT; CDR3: CASSLGTGVPPLHF
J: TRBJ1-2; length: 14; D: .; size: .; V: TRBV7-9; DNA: TGTGCCAGCAGCTTAGTTGCCCAGAACTATGGCTACACCTTC; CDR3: CASSLVAQNYGYTF
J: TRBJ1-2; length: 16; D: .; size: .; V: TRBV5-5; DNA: TGTGCCAGCAGCTTAGGGCAGGGTAGGCTCCTCTATGGCTACACCTTC; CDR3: CASSLGQGRLLYGYTF
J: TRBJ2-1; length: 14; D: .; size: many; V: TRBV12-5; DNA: TGTGCTAGTGGTTTAGAGGACTACCACAATGAGCAGTTCTTC; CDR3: CASGLEDYHNEQFF
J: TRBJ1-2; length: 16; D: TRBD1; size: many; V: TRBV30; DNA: TGTGCCTGGAGTAGTGGACAGGGGTATTATAGCTATGGCTACACCTTC; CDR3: CAWSSGQGYYSYGYTF
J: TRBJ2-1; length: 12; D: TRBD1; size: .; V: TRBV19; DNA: TGTGCCAGTAGTATTGGGGACAGGGGGCAGTTCTTC; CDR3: CASSIGDRGQFF
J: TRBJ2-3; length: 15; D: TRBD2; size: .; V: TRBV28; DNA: TGTGCCAGCAGGGGGGGACTAGCGGACACAGATACGCAGTATTTT; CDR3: CASRGGLADTDTQYF
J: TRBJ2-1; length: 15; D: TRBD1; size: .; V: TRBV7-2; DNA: TGTGCCAGCAGCTTAGTCTGGGACAGGCCCGATGAGCAGTTCTTC; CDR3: CASSLVWDRPDEQFF
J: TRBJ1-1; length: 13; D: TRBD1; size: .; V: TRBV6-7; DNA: TGTGCCAGCAGAGATCAGGGGGACACTGAAGCTTTCTTT; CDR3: CASRDQGDTEAFF
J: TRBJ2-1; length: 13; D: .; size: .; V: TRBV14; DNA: TGTGCCAGCAGCCAAAGCTACTACAATGAGCAGTTCTTC; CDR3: CASSQSYYNEQFF
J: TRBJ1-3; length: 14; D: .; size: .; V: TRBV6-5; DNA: TGTGCCAGCAGACTGAGAGATTCTGGAAACACCATATATTTT; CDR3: CASRLRDSGNTIYF
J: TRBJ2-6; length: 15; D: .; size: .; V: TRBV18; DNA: TGTGCCAGCTCACCACTCGTCGCTGGGGCCAACGTCCTGACTTTC; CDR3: CASSPLVAGANVLTF
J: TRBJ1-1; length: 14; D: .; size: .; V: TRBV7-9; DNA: TGTGCCAGCAGCCCCGAACAGGCGGCCACTGAAGCTTTCTTT; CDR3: CASSPEQAATEAFF